The T cell receptor (beta chain) described here comes from a study of identical twins. V lost 3 bases to trimming and J lost 7 bases, with 22 bases between them. CDR1 and CDR2 (germline): MDHEN, SYDVKM. This CDR3 is 16 amino acids long. Study-level findings and limits: Cord blood beta clonotypes that were abundant carried fewer insertions, and memory repertoires showed no such trend. There is a chance that invariant MAIT and iNKT cells partially muddied zero-insertion analyses.

This clonotype has more than one count but fewer than ten. Its cognate antigen is unknown. Template switching introduced a universal primer site, and the cDNA bore unique molecular identifiers. One entry per CDR3 protein, called by TCRdb with MiXCR from the 5' RACE reads. The sample holds about 570,000 distinct CDR3 sequences, 9% to 10% seen once. The sample was also reused in another study, on yellow fever vaccine responses in identical twins.

The gene calls are TRBV28 and TRBJ2-7, with D perhaps matching TRBD2 (5 bases). The TCR comes from a woman aged 18-29 years in good health. Sequenced material: PBMCs. This CDR3 reads CASSLGKVLPSGEQYF. The CDR3, as DNA: TGTGCCAGCAGTTTGGGTAAGGTGCTACCGTCGGGGGAGCAGTACTTC.